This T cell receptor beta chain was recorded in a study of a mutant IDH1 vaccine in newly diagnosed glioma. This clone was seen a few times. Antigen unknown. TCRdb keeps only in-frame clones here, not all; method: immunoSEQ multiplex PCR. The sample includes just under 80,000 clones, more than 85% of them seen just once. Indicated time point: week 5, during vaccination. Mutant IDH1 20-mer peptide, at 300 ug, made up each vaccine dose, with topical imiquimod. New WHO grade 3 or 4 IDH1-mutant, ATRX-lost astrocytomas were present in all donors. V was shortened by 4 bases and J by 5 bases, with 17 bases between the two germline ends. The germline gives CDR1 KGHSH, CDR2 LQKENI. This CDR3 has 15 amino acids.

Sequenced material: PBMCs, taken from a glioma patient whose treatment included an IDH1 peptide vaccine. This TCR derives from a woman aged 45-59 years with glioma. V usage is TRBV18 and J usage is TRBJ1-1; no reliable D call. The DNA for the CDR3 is TGTGCCAGCTCACGTCTACCCATGGATGAGACTGAAGCTTTCTTT. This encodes CASSRLPMDETEAFF.